This T cell receptor (beta chain) came from a study of blood T cell repertoires in COVID-19. Study-level information: Collection of acute and convalescent COVID-19 samples took place in the United States, Italy and Spain. From T cells, B-cell-depleted T cells, or PBMCs came the material, which was cDNA or gDNA.

Per the authors' pipeline: Reference gene primers were amplified, and this amplification served to estimate nucleated cell counts. The protocol was immunoSEQ multiplex PCR, while the TCRdb copy is restricted to in-frame clones and leaves out a portion. Clonal size and the V and J genes are those of that table, whereas D and trimming came from the DNA. The top ten clones hold 1% to 1.5% of a sample with about 67,000 clones, roughly 90% of them seen once. Germline V gives CDR1 SGHNT, CDR2 YYREEE (reference sequence). This CDR3 is 15 amino acids long. With 3 bases clipped from V and 4 bases from J, the junction kept 4 bases outside the gene matches.

Sequenced sample: peripheral blood. The clonotype originates from a woman in her sixties with acute or convalescent COVID-19. This chain uses TRBV5-4 with TRBJ1-1; 12 bases fit TRBD1. Here the CDR3 DNA reads TGTGCCAGCAGCTGGGACAGGGGGCCGGGCACTGAAGCTTTCTTT. As protein: CASSWDRGPGTEAFF.